Listed here is a single T cell receptor beta chain. The V gene's germline CDR1 is MNHNS and CDR2 SASEGT. The CDR3 is made up of 14 amino acids. V was cut by 2 bases and J by 1 base, with 8 bases left in between. The data derive from a study of identical twins. One entry per CDR3 protein, called by TCRdb with MiXCR from the 5' RACE reads. The table includes 600,000 to 850,000 distinct CDR3 sequences, approximately 18% detected once. This sample was also put to use in a study of T cells expressing NK-cell markers.

The rearrangement links TRBV6-1 to TRBJ1-1; D perhaps matches TRBD1 (5 bases). This TCR was sampled from a woman under 30 in good health. Material for sequencing was PBMCs. Here the CDR3 DNA reads TGTGCCAGCAGTGAAAGGGGACGGAACACTGAAGCTTTCTTT. This codes for CASSERGRNTEAFF.